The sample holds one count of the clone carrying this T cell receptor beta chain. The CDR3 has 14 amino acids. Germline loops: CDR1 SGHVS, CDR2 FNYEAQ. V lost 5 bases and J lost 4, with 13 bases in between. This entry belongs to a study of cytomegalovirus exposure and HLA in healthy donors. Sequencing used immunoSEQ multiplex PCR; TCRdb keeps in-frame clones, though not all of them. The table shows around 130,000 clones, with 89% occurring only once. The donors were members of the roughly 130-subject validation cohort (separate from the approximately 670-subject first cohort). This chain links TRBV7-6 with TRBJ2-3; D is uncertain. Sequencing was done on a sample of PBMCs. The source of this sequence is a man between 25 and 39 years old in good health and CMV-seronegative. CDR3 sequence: CASSQRGRSDTQYF. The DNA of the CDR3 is TGTGCCAGCAGCCAGAGAGGTCGGTCAGATACGCAGTATTTT.